These 24 T cell receptor beta chains were all obtained from the same sample, sequenced in a study of vaccination effects on CD4 cells after COVID-19. Sequenced by immunoSEQ multiplex PCR; TCRdb stores in-frame clones only, minus some. The table includes about 27,000 clones, around 70% detected once. What these receptors recognize is not known. Antigen-specific CD4+ T cells were expanded (with viral peptide pools) by the ViraFEST assay ahead of sequencing. Having been cultured for roughly 9 days, the cells underwent CD4+ T cell isolation. Vaccine recipients lacked prior SARS-CoV-2 infection and had negative nucleocapsid antibodies. Sequencing used CD4+ T cells from PBMCs cultured with SARS-CoV-2 spike peptides, obtained before COVID-19 vaccination. The source of these receptors is a human donor who received a COVID-19 vaccine.

The genes are TRBV19 and TRBJ1-4; tentative D call: TRBD1 (5 bases). CDR1 is LNHDA, CDR2 SQIVND, per germline (reference sequence). The CDR3 is 13 residues long. V dropped 7 bases and J dropped 7 bases, with 13 bases sitting between them. CDR3 sequence reads: CASIGAQGEKLFF. The CDR3 bases are TGTGCCAGTATTGGGGCGCAGGGTGAAAAACTGTTTTTT.

This sequence joins TRBV12-3 or TRBV12-4 and TRBJ1-4, with D uncertain. V was pared by 9 bases and J by 10 bases, with 9 bases between. This CDR3 region has 10 residues. CDR3 sequence reads: CASKNGKLFF. In DNA, the CDR3 is TGTGCCAGTAAAAACGGAAAACTGTTTTTT.

The table lists this clone with a count of one. The rearrangement uses TRBV4-1 and TRBJ1-1; no clear D. Trimming shortened V by 4 bases and J by 1 base, and 13 bases separated the two germline ends. The CDR3 runs 15 residues. Germline V gene sequence: CDR1 MGHRA, CDR2 YSYEKL. The CDR3 loop reads CASSPNAGQNTEAFF. As DNA, the CDR3 is TGCGCCAGCAGCCCTAACGCGGGCCAGAACACTGAAGCTTTCTTT.

The chain combines TRBV18 with TRBJ2-2; D is undetermined. With 2 bases removed from V and 1 base from J, the gap between germline ends came to 5 bases. The CDR3 totals 14 residues. The germline CDR1 and CDR2 sequences are KGHSH and LQKENI. CDR3 residues: CASSPSRNTGELFF. The CDR3, as DNA: TGTGCCAGCTCACCATCCCGGAACACCGGGGAGCTGTTTTTT.

J is TRBJ2-7 and V is TRBV6-1; D remains ambiguous. Germline assignment: CDR1 MNHNS and CDR2 SASEGT. CDR3 length equals 11 residues. The V and J ends lost 3 bases and 7 bases respectively, with 7 bases between them. The chain's CDR3 is CASSDLAEQYF. In DNA, the CDR3 is TGTGCCAGCAGTGATTTGGCTGAGCAGTACTTC.

V and J are TRBV30 and TRBJ2-2; D is unclear. V lost 5 bases and J 7 bases, leaving 5 bases between the germline ends. The CDR3 totals 10 residues. Germline values: CDR1 GTSNPN, CDR2 SVGIG (reference sequence). The CDR3 reads CAWGFGELFF. CDR3 nucleotides: TGTGCCTGGGGCTTCGGGGAGCTGTTTTTT.

The rearrangement uses TRBV13 and TRBJ2-3; a weak D match, TRBD1 (5 bases). Deletions cut 0 bases from V and 0 bases from J, with 7 bases between. CDR1 and CDR2 (germline): PRHDT, FYEKMQ (reference sequence). CDR3 length: 15 residues. The CDR3 reads CASSLGRVSTDTQYF. In nucleotides, the CDR3 is TGTGCCAGCAGCTTAGGCAGGGTTAGCACAGATACGCAGTATTTT.

CDR3 region: CASSERTSGGTMEQYF. Here the CDR3 DNA reads TGTGCCAGCAGTGAAAGGACTAGCGGGGGGACTATGGAGCAGTACTTC. This sequence joins TRBV6-1 and TRBJ2-7, with 14 bases that match TRBD2. CDR3 size: 16 residues. CDR1 and CDR2 (germline): MNHNS, SASEGT. V lost 2 bases, J lost 7 bases, and 7 bases stayed unmatched.

The chain carries TRBV11-3 and TRBJ2-3, with D maybe TRBD2 (7 bases). Deletions cut 3 bases from V and 4 bases from J, with 17 bases between. The CDR3 loop spans 16 amino acids. CDR1 is SGHNT and CDR2 is YENEEA in the germline V gene. In DNA form, the CDR3 reads TGTGCCAGCAGCTTGGGGGAGGGGGTCTTTCCAGATACGCAGTATTTT. Translation: CASSLGEGVFPDTQYF.

The chain has TRBV2 and TRBJ2-7; 7 nucleotides line up with TRBD1. V shed 4 bases and J 7 bases; nucleotides not matched to a gene: 4. The CDR3 is 12 residues long. Germline lookup yields CDR1 SNHLY and CDR2 FYNNEI. CDR3 in DNA: TGTGCCAGCAGTGGGGACAGCTGGGAGCAGTACTTC. It specifies CASSGDSWEQYF.

This chain joins TRBV10-1 and TRBJ2-2; TRBD1 agrees at 9 bases. The germline gives CDR1 WNHNN, CDR2 SYGVQD (reference sequence). V gave up 5 bases and J gave up 5 bases; unmatched junction bases: 6. This CDR3 comprises 15 residues. CDR3 residues: CASSWTGALTGELFF. The CDR3 DNA follows: TGCGCCAGCAGTTGGACAGGGGCGTTGACCGGGGAGCTGTTTTTT.

The genes are TRBV7-6 and TRBJ2-3; 10 nucleotides match TRBD2. This CDR3 is 16 amino acids long. With 5 bases clipped from V and 1 base from J, the junction kept 6 bases outside the gene matches. The germline CDR1 and CDR2 sequences are SGHVS and FNYEAQ. CDR3 amino acids: CASSHRLAGGTDTQYF. Here the CDR3 DNA reads TGTGCCAGCAGCCACCGTCTAGCGGGGGGCACAGATACGCAGTATTTT.

This clone was seen a single time. This sequence joins TRBV5-1 and TRBJ2-1; unclear D gene. The CDR3 has 14 amino acids. Trimming removed 4 bases at V and 2 bases at J, with 10 bases between. Per the germline V gene, CDR1 is SGHRS and CDR2 is YFSETQ. The DNA of the CDR3 is TGCGCCAGCAGCCGATACGGAACCTACAATGAGCAGTTCTTC. This translates into CASSRYGTYNEQFF.

This clone was observed once. This sequence joins TRBV7-6 and TRBJ1-2; 12 nucleotides agree with TRBD1. V dropped 5 bases and J dropped 7; count of bases not matched to a gene: 8. From germline, CDR1 is SGHVS and CDR2 FNYEAQ. The CDR3 covers 15 residues. CDR3 bases: TGTGCCAGCAGCGCACGGGACAGGGGGCCGGGTGGCTACACCTTC. Translated, it gives CASSARDRGPGGYTF.

This clone occurred a few times. The chain joins TRBV10-1 to TRBJ2-1; a weak D match, TRBD2 (7 bases). The CDR3 loop spans 14 amino acids. Trimming took off 3 bases at V and 8 bases at J, with 14 bases between the two ends. The V gene's germline CDR1 is WNHNN and CDR2 SYGVQD (reference sequence). The CDR3 DNA reads TGCGCCAGCAGTGAAGGGGGGGGAATCGATGAGCAGTTCTTC. It yields the protein CASSEGGGIDEQFF.

This chain connects TRBV19 to TRBJ1-2; a weak D match, TRBD1 (5 bases). Between the trimmed V and J ends, which lost 2 bases and 8 bases, there was a span of 18 bases. The CDR3 totals 15 residues. Germline lookup yields CDR1 LNHDA and CDR2 SQIVND (reference sequence). The CDR3 protein is CASSIPGNNREGYTF. CDR3 DNA sequence: TGTGCCAGTAGTATACCAGGGAATAATAGAGAAGGCTACACCTTC. Supplemented by reference TRBV19 and TRBJ1-2, the full variable domain reads DGGITQSPKYLFRKEGQNVTLSCEQNLNHDAMYWYRQDPGQGLRLIYYSQIVNDFQKGDIAEGYSVSREKKESFPLTVTSAQKNPTAFYLCASSIPGNNREGYTFGSGTRLTVV.

The gene calls are TRBV5-5 and TRBJ2-1; the match to TRBD2 covers 10 bases. This CDR3 is built from 17 residues. Trimming removed 1 base from V and 7 bases from J; junction bases left unmatched: 11. From germline, CDR1 is SGHKS and CDR2 YYEKEE (reference sequence). The CDR3 here is CASSLQREGRSLNEQFF. The CDR3, as DNA: TGTGCCAGCAGCTTGCAGCGGGAGGGCCGGTCCCTGAATGAGCAGTTCTTC.

The V and J genes are TRBV5-1 and TRBJ1-1, with D uncertain. Between the trimmed V and J ends, which lost 0 bases and 1 base, there was a span of 7 bases. The CDR3 contains 14 residues. Germline V CDR1 and CDR2: SGHRS, YFSETQ. The DNA for the CDR3 is TGCGCCAGCAGCTTGGCGGACTGGAACACTGAAGCTTTCTTT. Translated, it gives CASSLADWNTEAFF.

The genes are TRBV5-6 and TRBJ1-1; D gene uncertain. V lost 0 bases to trimming and J lost 8 bases, with 11 bases between them. Germline CDR1 and CDR2: SGHDT and YYEEEE. This CDR3 has 13 residues. CDR3 in DNA: TGTGCCAGCAGCTTGGTGGAGGGAACAGAAGCTTTCTTT. Its translation: CASSLVEGTEAFF.

The rearrangement joins TRBV7-9 to TRBJ2-2, with a possible D match to TRBD1 (5 bases). Germline V gene sequence: CDR1 SEHNR, CDR2 FQNEAQ (reference sequence). Trimming cost V 0 bases and J 1 base, with 6 bases left between them. This CDR3 has 15 amino acids. The CDR3 is CASSLAQGNTGELFF. CDR3 in DNA: TGTGCCAGCAGCTTAGCTCAGGGGAACACCGGGGAGCTGTTTTTT.

The CDR3 protein is CASSDGTYSNEQFF. The CDR3 DNA reads TGTGCCAGCAGTGACGGCACTTACTCGAATGAGCAGTTCTTC. The chain couples TRBV6-1 to TRBJ2-1; no clear D. Trimming shortened V by 3 bases and J by 7 bases, and 13 bases separated the two germline ends. Germline CDR1 MNHNS, CDR2 SASEGT. This CDR3 spans 14 amino acids.

This clone was picked up one time. This chain connects TRBV6-5 to TRBJ2-2; D unresolved. Trimming cost V 9 bases and J 0 bases, with 11 bases left between them. Germline-derived CDR1 and CDR2 are MNHEY and SVGAGI. There are 14 residues in the CDR3. This CDR3 is CASSAVANTGELFF. The CDR3 nucleotides are TGTGCCAGTTCCGCAGTAGCGAACACCGGGGAGCTGTTTTTT.

J is TRBJ1-2 and V is TRBV4-1, with 7 positions matching TRBD1. V shed 0 bases and J 5 bases; nucleotides not matched to a gene: 12. Germline CDR1 is MGHRA and CDR2 is YSYEKL. This CDR3 region has 17 residues. The CDR3 sequence is CASSQDNRGSSTYGYTF. The CDR3 DNA reads TGCGCCAGCAGCCAAGACAACAGGGGATCGTCAACTTATGGCTACACCTTC.

The rearrangement links TRBV25-1 to TRBJ1-2; D remains ambiguous. The CDR3 has 14 residues. Trimming removed 2 bases from V and 12 bases from J, with 19 bases in between. Germline V gene lookup returns CDR1 MGHDK and CDR2 SYGVNS. The CDR3 is CASSEVNPPYRDTF. CDR3 in DNA: TGTGCCAGCAGTGAAGTGAATCCACCTTATAGGGACACCTTC.